What follows describes a single TCR beta chain. Its antigen is undetermined. After isolation, RNA underwent reverse transcription to generate cDNA as the sequencing template. Only in-frame clones appear in the TCRdb table, and some are missing; sequencing was by immunoSEQ multiplex PCR. The profile shows approximately 180,000 clones, around three fifths of them singletons. Trimming removed 3 bases from V and 3 bases from J, with 12 bases in between. Germline values: CDR1 SGHAT, CDR2 FQNNGV. The CDR3 is 16 residues long. These data originate in a study of CD8+ T cells in alopecia areata. Points from the study as a whole: Baseline CD8+ expansion's link to response remains uncertain, as there was one nonresponder. Tofacitinib significantly brought down scalp clonality and expanded CD8+ clones among top 100.

This sample's treatment: oral pan-JAK inhibitor, 5-10 mg twice daily. The specimen comprised CD4+ T cells sorted from blood, sampled at week 24, from a patient treated with tofacitinib. V gene TRBV11-2 combines with J gene TRBJ2-6; D may be TRBD2 (5 bases). The sequence was obtained from a human donor with alopecia areata. The CDR3 region has the DNA TGTGCCAGCAGCTTCCTCGGAGGAGGTGGGGCCAACGTCCTGACTTTC. This translates into CASSFLGGGGANVLTF.